This T cell receptor beta chain was observed in a study of blood T cells in healthy people across ages. Whole-study results and caveats: Donors of long life had a larger count of naive CD4+ cells and greater diversity than aged donors. Reliance upon unsorted PBMCs precluded definitive naive versus antigen-experienced comparison.

Using a J-beta primer mix together with a sample-barcoded 5' primer, a second PCR was run for about 6 to 11 cycles. Every cDNA was tagged by a template-switch adaptor with 12 random nucleotides. Each CDR3 protein gets one entry after TCRdb re-called the 5' RACE reads with MiXCR. The sample records around 870,000 distinct CDR3 sequences, 29% being singletons. Points on this clonotype: The target antigen is unknown.

Germline V lookup: CDR1 SGHVS, CDR2 FNYEAQ. The J segment lost 5 bases and the V segment lost 1 base, leaving 9 bases of the junction unmatched. This CDR3 spans 16 amino acids. Sequences were obtained from blood. This chain joins TRBV7-6 and TRBJ2-5; 8 positions match TRBD2. This receptor was taken from a woman aged 80 or older in good health. The CDR3 spells CASSLGSGEARETQYF. CDR3 DNA sequence: TGTGCCAGCAGCTTAGGTAGCGGGGAGGCCCGGGAGACCCAGTACTTC.